This T cell receptor beta chain was profiled in a study of identical twins. The ends were cut back, 5 bases at V and 4 bases at J, with 14 bases in the middle. CDR3 length equals 15 residues. Germline values: CDR1 LGHDT, CDR2 YNNKEL (reference sequence). Each donor (without exception) was a healthy Caucasian. From the 5' RACE reads, TCRdb called clonotypes with MiXCR, one entry per CDR3 protein. Counted here are 1.5 million or so distinct CDR3 sequences, less than 40% occurring once; the ten biggest clones make up around 0.25%. Broader study findings: Zero-insertion analyses might be partly confounded by invariant T cells like MAIT and iNKT. Fewer insertions were carried by abundant cord blood beta clonotypes, but none was seen in memory repertoires.

In regard to this clonotype: Its target is not known.

The source material was cord blood. V usage is TRBV3-1 and J usage is TRBJ1-4; possibly TRBD1 for D (6 bases). The receptor's source is a newborn girl in good health. CDR3 sequence: CASSWGQGLNEKLFF. CDR3 in DNA: TGTGCCAGCAGCTGGGGCCAGGGGCTTAATGAAAAACTGTTTTTT.